These T cell receptor beta chains were read from a single sample in a study of cytomegalovirus exposure and HLA in healthy donors. TCRdb's copy holds only in-frame clones and misses some; the assay was immunoSEQ multiplex PCR. In the table there are some 76,000 clones, approximately 88% of which are singletons. The sequenced sample consisted of PBMCs. The receptors originated from a woman in her 50s in good health and CMV-seronegative. Both conserved end residues are trimmed from each CDR3.

V gene: TRBV9
CDR3 protein: ASSPRQGNEKLF

V gene: TRBV14
CDR3 protein: ASSQVFQNTEAF

V gene: TRBV6-5
CDR3 protein: ASSQGIREQF

V gene: TRBV5-4
CDR3 protein: ASSLGTSGATKETQY

V gene: TRBV7-2
CDR3 protein: ASSLVGRGSGNTIY

V gene: TRBV4-1
CDR3 protein: ASSQTGTGVEYTYNEQF

V gene: TRBV2
CDR3 protein: ASIEEQGGTQY

V gene: TRBV6-5
CDR3 protein: ASSYSSIDRSFGYT

V gene: TRBV21-1
CDR3 protein: ASSKCSRFLAKVFTDTQY

V gene: TRBV6-1
CDR3 protein: ASSEGQGVWSYNSPLH

V gene: TRBV7-6
CDR3 protein: ASSWGQGKLYTEAF

V gene: TRBV14
CDR3 protein: ASSQEPLAGDEQY

V gene: TRBV28
CDR3 protein: ASRTSGSSYNEQF

V gene: TRBV5-1
CDR3 protein: ASSLAASSYNEQF

V gene: TRBV30
CDR3 protein: AWSHSPTGKYNNEQF

V gene: TRBV4-1
CDR3 protein: ASSQSGSSGNTIY